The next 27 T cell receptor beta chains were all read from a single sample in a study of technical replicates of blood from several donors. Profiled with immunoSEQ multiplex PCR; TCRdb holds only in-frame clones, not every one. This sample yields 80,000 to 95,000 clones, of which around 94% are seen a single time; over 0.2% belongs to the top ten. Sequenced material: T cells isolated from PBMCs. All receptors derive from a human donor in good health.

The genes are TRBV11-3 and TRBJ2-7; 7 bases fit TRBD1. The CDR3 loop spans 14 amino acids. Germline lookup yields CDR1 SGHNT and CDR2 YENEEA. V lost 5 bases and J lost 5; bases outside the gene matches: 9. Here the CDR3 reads CASSPRGTEDEQYF. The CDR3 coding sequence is TGTGCCAGCAGCCCTAGAGGGACAGAGGACGAGCAGTACTTC.

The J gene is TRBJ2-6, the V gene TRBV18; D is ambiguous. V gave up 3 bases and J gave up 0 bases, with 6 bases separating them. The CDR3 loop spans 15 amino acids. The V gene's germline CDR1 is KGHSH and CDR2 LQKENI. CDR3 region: CASSPISSGANVLTF. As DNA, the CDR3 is TGTGCCAGCTCACCCATCAGCTCTGGGGCCAACGTCCTGACTTTC.

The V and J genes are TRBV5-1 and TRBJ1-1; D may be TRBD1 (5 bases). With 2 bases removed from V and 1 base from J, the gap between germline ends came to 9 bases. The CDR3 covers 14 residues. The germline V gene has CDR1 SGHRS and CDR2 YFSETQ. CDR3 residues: CASSLGEGNTEAFF. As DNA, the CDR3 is TGCGCCAGCAGCTTAGGGGAGGGGAACACTGAAGCTTTCTTT.

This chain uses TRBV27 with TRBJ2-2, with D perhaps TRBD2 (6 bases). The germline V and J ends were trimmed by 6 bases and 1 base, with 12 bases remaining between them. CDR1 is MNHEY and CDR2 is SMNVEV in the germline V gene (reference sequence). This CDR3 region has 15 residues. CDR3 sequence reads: CASRVLALNTGELFF. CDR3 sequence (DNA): TGTGCCAGCAGAGTTCTAGCGCTGAACACCGGGGAGCTGTTTTTT.

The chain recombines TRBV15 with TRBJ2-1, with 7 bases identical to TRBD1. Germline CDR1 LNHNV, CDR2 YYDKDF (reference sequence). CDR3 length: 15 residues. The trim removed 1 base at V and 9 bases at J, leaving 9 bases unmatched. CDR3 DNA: TGTGCCACCAGCAGAGGAAGGGACAGTTTGGTTGAGCAGTTCTTC. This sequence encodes CATSRGRDSLVEQFF.

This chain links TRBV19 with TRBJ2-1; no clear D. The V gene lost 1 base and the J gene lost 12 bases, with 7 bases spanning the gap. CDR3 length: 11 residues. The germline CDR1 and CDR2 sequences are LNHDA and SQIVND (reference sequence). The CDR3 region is CASSIVHWQFF. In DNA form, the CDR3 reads TGTGCCAGTAGTATAGTTCACTGGCAGTTCTTC.

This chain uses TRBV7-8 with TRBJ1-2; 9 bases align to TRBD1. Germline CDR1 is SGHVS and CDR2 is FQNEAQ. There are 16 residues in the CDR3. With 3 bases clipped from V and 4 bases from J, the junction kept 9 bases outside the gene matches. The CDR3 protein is CASSLTRQGGVYGYTF. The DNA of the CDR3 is TGTGCCAGCAGCTTGACACGACAGGGGGGGGTCTATGGCTACACCTTC. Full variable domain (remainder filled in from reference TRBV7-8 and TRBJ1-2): GAGVSQSPRYKVAKRGQDVALRCDPISGHVSLFWYQQALGQGPEFLTYFQNEAQLDKSGLPSDRFFAERPEGSVSTLKIQRTQQEDSAVYLCASSLTRQGGVYGYTFGSGTRLTVV.

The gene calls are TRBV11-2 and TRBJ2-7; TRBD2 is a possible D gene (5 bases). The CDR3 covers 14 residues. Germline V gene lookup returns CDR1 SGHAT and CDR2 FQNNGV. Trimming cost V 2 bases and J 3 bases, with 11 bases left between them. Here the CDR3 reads CASSLFGLDYEQYF. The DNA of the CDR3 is TGTGCCAGCAGCTTATTTGGACTCGACTACGAGCAGTACTTC. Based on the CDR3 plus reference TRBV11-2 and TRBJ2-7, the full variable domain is EAGVAQSPRYKIIEKRQSVAFWCNPISGHATLYWYQQILGQGPKLLIQFQNNGVVDDSQLPKDRFSAERLKGVDSTLKIQPAKLEDSAVYLCASSLFGLDYEQYFGPGTRLTVT.

CDR3: CAINQEDRAYGYTF. Here the CDR3 DNA reads TGTGCCATCAATCAAGAGGACAGGGCCTATGGCTACACCTTC. V and J are TRBV28 and TRBJ1-2; 8 nucleotides line up with TRBD1. With 10 bases clipped from V and 4 bases from J, the junction kept 11 bases outside the gene matches. This CDR3 is 14 amino acids long. CDR1 is MDHEN, CDR2 SYDVKM, per germline.

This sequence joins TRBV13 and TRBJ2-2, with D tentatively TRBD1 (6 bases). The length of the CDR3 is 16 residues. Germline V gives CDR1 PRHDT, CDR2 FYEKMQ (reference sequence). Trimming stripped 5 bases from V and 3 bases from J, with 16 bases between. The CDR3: CASSQHYRAYTGELFF. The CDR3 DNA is TGTGCCAGCAGCCAGCACTACAGGGCATACACCGGGGAGCTGTTTTTT.

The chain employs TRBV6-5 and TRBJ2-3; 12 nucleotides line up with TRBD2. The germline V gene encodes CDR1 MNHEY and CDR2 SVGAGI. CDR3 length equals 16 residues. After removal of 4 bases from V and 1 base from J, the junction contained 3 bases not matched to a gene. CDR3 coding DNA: TGTGCCAGCAGTTCCCTAGCGGGAGGGGGCACAGATACGCAGTATTTT. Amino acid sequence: CASSSLAGGGTDTQYF.

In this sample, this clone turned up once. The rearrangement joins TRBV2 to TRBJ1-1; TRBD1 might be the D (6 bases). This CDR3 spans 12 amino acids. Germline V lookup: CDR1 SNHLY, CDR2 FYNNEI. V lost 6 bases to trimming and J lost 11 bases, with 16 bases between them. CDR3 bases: TGTGCCAGCAGGATACAGGGTCCCGACGCTTTCTTT. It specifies CASRIQGPDAFF.

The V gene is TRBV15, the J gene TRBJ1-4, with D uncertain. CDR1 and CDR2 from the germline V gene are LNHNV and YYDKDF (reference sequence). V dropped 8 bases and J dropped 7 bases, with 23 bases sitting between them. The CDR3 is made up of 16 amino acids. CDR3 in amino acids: CATETGSNRPTEKLFF. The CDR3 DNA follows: TGTGCCACCGAAACGGGATCCAACCGACCAACTGAAAAACTGTTTTTT.

CDR3 loop: CASSLYYRGRHQPQHF. The CDR3 DNA reads as TGTGCCAGCAGTTTATACTACAGGGGAAGGCATCAGCCCCAGCATTTT. The gene calls are TRBV28 and TRBJ1-5, with TRBD1 identical over 7 bases. Trimming took 1 base from V and 5 from J; bases not matched to a gene: 8. Germline CDR1 and CDR2: MDHEN and SYDVKM. The CDR3 runs 16 residues.

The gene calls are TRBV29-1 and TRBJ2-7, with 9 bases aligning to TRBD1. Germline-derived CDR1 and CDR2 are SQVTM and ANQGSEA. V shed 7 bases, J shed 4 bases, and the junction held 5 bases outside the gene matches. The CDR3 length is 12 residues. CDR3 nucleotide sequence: TGCAGCGCACCGGGACAGGGATACGAGCAGTACTTC. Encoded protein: CSAPGQGYEQYF.

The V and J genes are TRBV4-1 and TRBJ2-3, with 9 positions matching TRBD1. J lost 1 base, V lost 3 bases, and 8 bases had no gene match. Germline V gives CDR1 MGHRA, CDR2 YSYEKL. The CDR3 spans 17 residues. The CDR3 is CASSHVYRGPGTDTQYF. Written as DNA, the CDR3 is TGCGCCAGCAGCCACGTTTACAGGGGGCCCGGCACAGATACGCAGTATTTT.

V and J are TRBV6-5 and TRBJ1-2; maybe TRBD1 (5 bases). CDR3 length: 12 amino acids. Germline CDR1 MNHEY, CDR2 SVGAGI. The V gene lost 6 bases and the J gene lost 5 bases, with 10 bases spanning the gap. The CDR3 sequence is CASSPTGYGYTF. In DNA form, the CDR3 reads TGTGCCAGCAGCCCTACAGGTTATGGCTACACCTTC.

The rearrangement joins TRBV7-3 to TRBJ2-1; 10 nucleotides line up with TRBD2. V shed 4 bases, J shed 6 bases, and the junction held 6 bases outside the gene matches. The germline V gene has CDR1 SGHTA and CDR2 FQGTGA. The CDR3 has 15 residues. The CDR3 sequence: CASSYASGGGNEQFF. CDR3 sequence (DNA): TGTGCCAGCAGCTACGCTAGCGGGGGCGGCAATGAGCAGTTCTTC.

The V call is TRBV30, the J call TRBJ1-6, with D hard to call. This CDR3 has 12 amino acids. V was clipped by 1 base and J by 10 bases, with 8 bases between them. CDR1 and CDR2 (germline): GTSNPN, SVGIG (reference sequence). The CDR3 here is CAWSGSGSPLHF. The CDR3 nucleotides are TGTGCCTGGAGTGGATCGGGGTCACCCCTCCACTTT.

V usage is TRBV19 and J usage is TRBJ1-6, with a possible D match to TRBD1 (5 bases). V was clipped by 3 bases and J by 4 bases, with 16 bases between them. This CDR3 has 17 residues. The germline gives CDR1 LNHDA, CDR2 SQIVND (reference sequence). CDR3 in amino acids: CASSIQGGGLYNSPLHF. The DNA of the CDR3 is TGTGCCAGTAGTATTCAGGGCGGGGGGTTGTATAATTCACCCCTCCACTTT. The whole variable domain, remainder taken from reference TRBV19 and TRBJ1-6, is DGGITQSPKYLFRKEGQNVTLSCEQNLNHDAMYWYRQDPGQGLRLIYYSQIVNDFQKGDIAEGYSVSREKKESFPLTVTSAQKNPTAFYLCASSIQGGGLYNSPLHFGNGTRLTVT.

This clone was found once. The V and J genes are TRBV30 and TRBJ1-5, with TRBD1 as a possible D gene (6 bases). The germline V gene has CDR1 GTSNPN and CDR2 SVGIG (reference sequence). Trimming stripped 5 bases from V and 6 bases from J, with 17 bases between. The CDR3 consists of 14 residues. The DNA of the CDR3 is TGTGCCTGGGGGACCCACAGGGAGCGTCAGCCCCAGCATTTT. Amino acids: CAWGTHRERQPQHF.

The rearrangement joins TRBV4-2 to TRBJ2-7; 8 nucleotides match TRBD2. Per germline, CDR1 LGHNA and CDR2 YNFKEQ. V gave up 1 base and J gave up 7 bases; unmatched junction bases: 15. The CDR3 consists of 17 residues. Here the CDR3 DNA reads TGTGCCAGCAGCCAAGCCGGGGCGGCCTCGGGAGGGTGGGAGCAGTACTTC. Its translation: CASSQAGAASGGWEQYF.

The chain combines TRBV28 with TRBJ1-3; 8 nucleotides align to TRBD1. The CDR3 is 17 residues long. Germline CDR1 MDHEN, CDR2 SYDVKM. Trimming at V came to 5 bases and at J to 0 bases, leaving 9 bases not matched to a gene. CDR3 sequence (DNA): TGTGCCAGCAGTCCAAAGACAGGGGTAAGCTCTGGAAACACCATATATTTT. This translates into CASSPKTGVSSGNTIYF.

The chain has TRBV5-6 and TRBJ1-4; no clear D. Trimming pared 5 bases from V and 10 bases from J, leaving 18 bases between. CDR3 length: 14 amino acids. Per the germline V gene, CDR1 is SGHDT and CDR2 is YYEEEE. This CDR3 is CASSPSLLRGKLFF. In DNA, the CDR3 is TGTGCCAGCAGTCCTAGCCTCCTCCGGGGAAAACTGTTTTTT.

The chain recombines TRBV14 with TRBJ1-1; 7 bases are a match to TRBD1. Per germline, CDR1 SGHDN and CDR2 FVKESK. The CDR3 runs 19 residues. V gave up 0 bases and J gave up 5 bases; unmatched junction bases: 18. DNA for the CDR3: TGTGCCAGCAGCCAAGAGGTCCCCCTATATAGGGGGCGAGGTACTGAAGCTTTCTTT. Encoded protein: CASSQEVPLYRGRGTEAFF.

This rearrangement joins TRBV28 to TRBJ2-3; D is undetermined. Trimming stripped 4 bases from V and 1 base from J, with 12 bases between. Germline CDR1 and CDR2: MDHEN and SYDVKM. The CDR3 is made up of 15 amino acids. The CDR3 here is CASSSAEKRTDTQYF. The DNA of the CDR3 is TGTGCCAGCAGTTCCGCCGAGAAGCGCACAGATACGCAGTATTTT.

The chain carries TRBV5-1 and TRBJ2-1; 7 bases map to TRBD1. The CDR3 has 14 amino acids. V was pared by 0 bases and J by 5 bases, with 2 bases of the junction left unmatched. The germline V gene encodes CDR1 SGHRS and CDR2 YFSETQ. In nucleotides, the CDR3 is TGCGCCAGCAGCTTGGGGGACAGCCACAATGAGCAGTTCTTC. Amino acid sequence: CASSLGDSHNEQFF.